The 21 T cell receptor beta chains below were found in one sample sequenced in a study of OX40 agonist ivuxolimab in advanced cancers. Profiling relied on immunoSEQ multiplex PCR, and the TCRdb table lists in-frame clones only, not all of them. Of some 23,000 clones in the sample, under 95% were seen once. The sample was CD4+ or CD8+ T cells sorted from blood, taken in a trial of the OX40 agonist ivuxolimab. The source of these receptors is an adult with an advanced solid tumor such as melanoma, head and neck, liver or kidney cancer.

The chain employs TRBV6-1 and TRBJ1-2, with TRBD1 matching 9 bases. The germline gives CDR1 MNHNS, CDR2 SASEGT. Trimming cost V 6 bases and J 7 bases; bases outside gene matches: 6. This CDR3 comprises 13 residues. CDR3 nucleotides: TGTGCCAGCAGGGACACAGGGGGCGGTGGCTACACCTTC. This sequence encodes CASRDTGGGGYTF.

The chain is built from TRBV5-6 and TRBJ2-7, with D possibly being TRBD1 (6 bases). V gave up 0 bases and J gave up 5 bases, with 15 bases separating them. Germline assignment: CDR1 SGHDT and CDR2 YYEEEE. The CDR3 length is 15 residues. CDR3: CASSLGRAGTNEQYF. The CDR3, as DNA: TGTGCCAGCAGCTTGGGACGGGCAGGGACAAACGAGCAGTACTTC. The variable domain in full, completed from reference TRBV5-6 and TRBJ2-7, reads DAGVTQSPTHLIKTRGQQVTLRCSPKSGHDTVSWYQQALGQGPQFIFQYYEEEERQRGNFPDRFSGHQFPNYSSELNVNALLLGDSALYLCASSLGRAGTNEQYFGPGTRLTVT.

V and J are TRBV9 and TRBJ2-1, with TRBD2 matching over 7 bases. This CDR3 comprises 16 residues. The trim removed 0 bases at V and 5 bases at J, leaving 8 bases unmatched. Looked up from germline, CDR1 is SGDLS and CDR2 is YYNGEE. CDR3 loop: CASSVGLLAYNNEQFF. The CDR3 nucleotides are TGTGCCAGCAGCGTAGGACTACTAGCGTATAACAATGAGCAGTTCTTC.

The chain carries TRBV12-5 and TRBJ2-2, with TRBD1 matching over 10 bases. The CDR3 extends over 16 amino acids. V lost 2 bases and J lost 4; bases outside the gene matches: 4. The germline gives CDR1 LGHNT, CDR2 FRNRAP. CDR3 nucleotide sequence: TGTGCTAGTGGTTTGAAGGGACAGGGGCTCACCGGGGAGCTGTTTTTT. Its protein is CASGLKGQGLTGELFF.

The rearrangement links TRBV5-1 to TRBJ2-1; TRBD2 agrees at 8 bases. The CDR3 has 14 residues. Trimming cost V 4 bases and J 4 bases; bases outside gene matches: 4. Germline V gives CDR1 SGHRS, CDR2 YFSETQ. CDR3 sequence reads: CASSTASGYNEQFF. CDR3 nucleotide sequence: TGCGCCAGCAGCACCGCTAGCGGGTACAATGAGCAGTTCTTC. Supplemented by reference TRBV5-1 and TRBJ2-1, the full variable domain reads KAGVTQTPRYLIKTRGQQVTLSCSPISGHRSVSWYQQTPGQGLQFLFEYFSETQRNKGNFPGRFSGRQFSNSRSEMNVSTLELGDSALYLCASSTASGYNEQFFGPGTRLTVL.

J is TRBJ1-4 and V is TRBV6-6; D is unresolved. V was cut by 4 bases and J by 7 bases, with 13 bases left in between. This CDR3 has 14 residues. The V gene's germline CDR1 is MNHNY and CDR2 SVGAGI (reference sequence). The CDR3 sequence is CASSLRGGGEKLFF. DNA of the CDR3: TGTGCCAGCAGTTTGCGCGGAGGCGGTGAAAAACTGTTTTTT.

This chain joins TRBV28 and TRBJ1-5; weak D call: TRBD1 (5 bases). The CDR3 is 15 amino acids. V was pared by 1 base and J by 6 bases, with 13 bases between. Germline CDR1 and CDR2: MDHEN and SYDVKM. In nucleotides, the CDR3 is TGTGCCAGCAGTTTATTAGGGGAAGGGAGTCAGCCCCAGCATTTT. It translates to CASSLLGEGSQPQHF. Using reference TRBV28 and TRBJ1-5 for the parts outside the CDR3, the full variable domain is DVKVTQSSRYLVKRTGEKVFLECVQDMDHENMFWYRQDPGLGLRLIYFSYDVKMKEKGDIPEGYSVSREKKERFSLILESASTNQTSMYLCASSLLGEGSQPQHFGDGTRLSIL.

The chain uses TRBV13 and TRBJ2-7; maybe TRBD2 (6 bases). The CDR3 extends over 15 amino acids. Per germline, CDR1 PRHDT and CDR2 FYEKMQ (reference sequence). V lost 0 bases to trimming and J lost 5 bases, with 14 bases between them. The CDR3 loop is CASSLGGGLYDEQYF. The CDR3 bases are TGTGCCAGCAGCTTAGGGGGAGGCCTTTATGACGAGCAGTACTTC.

DNA of the CDR3: TGTGCCAGCAGCGTAGGGGGGACAGTTACCTACGAGCAGTACTTC. This codes for CASSVGGTVTYEQYF. The rearrangement uses TRBV9 and TRBJ2-7; TRBD1 agrees at 7 bases. CDR1 SGDLS and CDR2 YYNGEE come from the germline V gene. J was trimmed by 2 bases and V by 0 bases; bases with no gene match: 5. The CDR3 runs to 15 residues.

This chain uses TRBV6-1 with TRBJ1-5; the D is unclear. The CDR3 is 17 residues long. The V and J ends lost 4 bases and 3 bases respectively, with 19 bases between them. Per germline, CDR1 MNHNS and CDR2 SASEGT. CDR3 sequence (DNA): TGTGCCAGCAGTGGCCCAGGCAGGAGCAGGTTCAATCAGCCCCAGCATTTT. Its translation is CASSGPGRSRFNQPQHF.

The table lists this clone with a few counts. The chain uses TRBV11-2 and TRBJ1-2; D is uncertain. Germline values: CDR1 SGHAT, CDR2 FQNNGV. V was trimmed by 5 bases and J by 8 bases, leaving 15 bases between them. The CDR3 length is 13 residues. The CDR3 sequence is CASSPTPTPGYTF. The CDR3 DNA reads as TGTGCCAGCAGCCCAACGCCGACCCCGGGCTACACCTTC.

This clone has a single count. The genes are TRBV6-4 and TRBJ1-3, with D unclear. CDR3 size: 14 residues. Trimming stripped 5 bases from V and 0 bases from J, with 8 bases between. Germline V CDR1 and CDR2: MRHNA, SNTAGT. The CDR3, as DNA: TGTGCCAGCAGTCGAAGGATCTCTGGAAACACCATATATTTT. Protein: CASSRRISGNTIYF.

This chain uses TRBV28 with TRBJ1-4; tentatively, D is TRBD1 (6 bases). With 6 bases removed from V and 8 bases from J, the gap between germline ends came to 22 bases. CDR1 and CDR2 from the germline V gene are MDHEN and SYDVKM. The CDR3 covers 16 residues. The CDR3, as DNA: TGTGCCAGCAGCCCGGGGTCGGGCAGGGGAGGGGAAAAACTGTTTTTT. It codes for CASSPGSGRGGEKLFF.

The rearrangement joins TRBV19 to TRBJ1-2; tentative D call: TRBD1 (6 bases). V shed 6 bases and J shed 1 base, with 9 bases lying between them. Germline-derived CDR1 and CDR2 are LNHDA and SQIVND (reference sequence). The CDR3 spans 13 residues. The CDR3 bases are TGTGCCAGTAGCCGGACAGTTAACTATGGCTACACCTTC. Protein product: CASSRTVNYGYTF.

The CDR3 reads CASSPRGEVYEQYF. Here the CDR3 DNA reads TGTGCCAGCAGTCCCAGAGGGGAAGTCTACGAGCAGTACTTC. This chain uses TRBV27 with TRBJ2-7, with D tentatively TRBD1 or TRBD2 (5 bases each). In germline, CDR1 is MNHEY, CDR2 SMNVEV (reference sequence). This CDR3 spans 14 amino acids. The V and J ends lost 5 bases and 3 bases respectively, with 14 bases between them.

The chain uses TRBV7-3 and TRBJ2-2; D ambiguous. Trimming removed 6 bases at V and 4 bases at J, with 12 bases between. This CDR3 has 14 residues. Germline V gene data show CDR1 as SGHTA and CDR2 as FQGTGA. CDR3 coding DNA: TGTGCCAGCAGGTTGGGTTCGTCCACCGGGGAGCTGTTTTTT. Amino acids: CASRLGSSTGELFF.

CDR3 region: CASSFWTGPSNQPQHF. The CDR3 DNA follows: TGTGCCAGCAGCTTCTGGACAGGCCCTAGCAATCAGCCCCAGCATTTT. The chain links TRBV7-3 to TRBJ1-5; 7 bases fit TRBD1. The CDR3 has 16 amino acids. The V segment lost 3 bases and the J segment 0 bases; nucleotides outside the gene matches: 5. The germline V gene has CDR1 SGHTA and CDR2 FQGTGA.

V and J are TRBV4-1 and TRBJ1-2, with 7 bases identical to TRBD1. Germline V gene lookup returns CDR1 MGHRA and CDR2 YSYEKL. With V trimmed by 0 bases and J by 1 base, 5 bases remained unmatched. The CDR3 is 16 amino acids. CDR3 nucleotide sequence: TGCGCCAGCAGCCAAGATCCATACAGGGGTAACTATGGCTACACCTTC. Its translation: CASSQDPYRGNYGYTF.

The chain combines TRBV15 with TRBJ2-4; D remains ambiguous. Trimming pared 1 base from V and 0 bases from J, leaving 10 bases between. The CDR3 totals 16 residues. Germline V gives CDR1 LNHNV, CDR2 YYDKDF (reference sequence). DNA for the CDR3: TGTGCCACCAGCAGAGCCCACCTACTAGCCAAAAACATTCAGTACTTC. It encodes CATSRAHLLAKNIQYF.

The rearrangement joins TRBV5-1 to TRBJ2-5, with a possible D match to TRBD1 (5 bases). The CDR3 length is 12 residues. Germline loops: CDR1 SGHRS, CDR2 YFSETQ. Trimming took 4 bases from V and 10 from J, leaving 14 bases between them. CDR3 region: CASSLRKGDQYF. CDR3 in DNA: TGCGCCAGCAGCCTCCGGAAAGGGGACCAGTACTTC. The full variable domain, completed using reference TRBV5-1 and TRBJ2-5, is KAGVTQTPRYLIKTRGQQVTLSCSPISGHRSVSWYQQTPGQGLQFLFEYFSETQRNKGNFPGRFSGRQFSNSRSEMNVSTLELGDSALYLCASSLRKGDQYFGPGTRLLVL.

CDR3 sequence: CASSKDYEQYF. CDR3 DNA sequence: TGTGCCAGCAGTAAGGACTACGAGCAGTACTTC. The rearrangement links TRBV28 to TRBJ2-7; D is ambiguous. Germline V gene sequence: CDR1 MDHEN, CDR2 SYDVKM. There are 11 residues in the CDR3. Trimming left V 5 bases short and J 3 bases short, with 5 bases between.